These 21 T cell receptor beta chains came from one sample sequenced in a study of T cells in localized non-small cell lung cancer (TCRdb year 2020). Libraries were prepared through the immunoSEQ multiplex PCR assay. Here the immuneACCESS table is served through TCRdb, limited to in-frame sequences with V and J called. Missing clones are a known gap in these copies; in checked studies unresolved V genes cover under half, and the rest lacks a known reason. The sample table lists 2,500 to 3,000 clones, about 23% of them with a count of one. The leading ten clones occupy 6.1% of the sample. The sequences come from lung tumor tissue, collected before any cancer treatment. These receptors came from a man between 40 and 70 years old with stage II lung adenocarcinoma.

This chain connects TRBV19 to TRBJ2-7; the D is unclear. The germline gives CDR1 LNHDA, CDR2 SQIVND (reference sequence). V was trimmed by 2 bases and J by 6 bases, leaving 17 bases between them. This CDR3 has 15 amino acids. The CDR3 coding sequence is TGTGCCAGTAGTATATCCCCTGCCCCTCTTACCGAGCAGTACTTC. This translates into CASSISPAPLTEQYF. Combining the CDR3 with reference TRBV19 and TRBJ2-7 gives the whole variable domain DGGITQSPKYLFRKEGQNVTLSCEQNLNHDAMYWYRQDPGQGLRLIYYSQIVNDFQKGDIAEGYSVSREKKESFPLTVTSAQKNPTAFYLCASSISPAPLTEQYFGPGTRLTVT.

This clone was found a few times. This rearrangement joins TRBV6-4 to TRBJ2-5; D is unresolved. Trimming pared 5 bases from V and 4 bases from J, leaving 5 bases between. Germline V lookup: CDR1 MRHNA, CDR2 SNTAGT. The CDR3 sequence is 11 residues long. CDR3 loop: CASSYGETQYF. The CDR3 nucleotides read TGTGCCAGCAGTTACGGAGAGACCCAGTACTTC.

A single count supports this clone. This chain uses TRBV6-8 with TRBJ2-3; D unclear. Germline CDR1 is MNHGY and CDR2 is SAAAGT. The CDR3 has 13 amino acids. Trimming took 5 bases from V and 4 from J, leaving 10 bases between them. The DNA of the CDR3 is TGTGCCAGCAGTGGTTCCAGAGCAGATACGCAGTATTTT. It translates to CASSGSRADTQYF.

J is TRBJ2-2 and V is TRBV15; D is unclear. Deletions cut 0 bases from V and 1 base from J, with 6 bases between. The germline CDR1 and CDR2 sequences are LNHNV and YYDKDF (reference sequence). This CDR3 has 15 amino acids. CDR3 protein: CATSRDPGNTGELFF. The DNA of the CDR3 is TGTGCCACCAGCAGAGATCCAGGGAACACCGGGGAGCTGTTTTTT.

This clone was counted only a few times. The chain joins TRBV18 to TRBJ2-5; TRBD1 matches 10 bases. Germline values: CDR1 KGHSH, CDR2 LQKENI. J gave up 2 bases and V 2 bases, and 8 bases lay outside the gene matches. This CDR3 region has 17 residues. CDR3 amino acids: CASSPGTGERGQETQYF. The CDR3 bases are TGTGCCAGCTCACCAGGGACAGGGGAAAGAGGGCAAGAGACCCAGTACTTC.

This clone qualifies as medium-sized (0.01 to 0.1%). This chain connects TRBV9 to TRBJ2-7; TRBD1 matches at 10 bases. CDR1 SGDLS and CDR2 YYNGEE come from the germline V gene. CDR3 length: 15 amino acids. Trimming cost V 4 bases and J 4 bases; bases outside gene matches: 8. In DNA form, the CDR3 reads TGTGCCAGCAGCCCCCGACAGGGGGCGCGGTACGAGCAGTACTTC. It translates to CASSPRQGARYEQYF.

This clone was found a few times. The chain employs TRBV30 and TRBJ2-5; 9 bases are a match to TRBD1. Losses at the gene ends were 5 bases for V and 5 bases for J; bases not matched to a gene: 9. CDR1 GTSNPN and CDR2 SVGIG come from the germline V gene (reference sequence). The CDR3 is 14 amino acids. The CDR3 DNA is TGTGCCTGGTCCTCCGGACAGGGGAGGGAGACCCAGTACTTC. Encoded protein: CAWSSGQGRETQYF.

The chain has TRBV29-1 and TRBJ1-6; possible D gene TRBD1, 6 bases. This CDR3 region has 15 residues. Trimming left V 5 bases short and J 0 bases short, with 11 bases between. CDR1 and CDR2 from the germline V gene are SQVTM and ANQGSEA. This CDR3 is CSVRDNSSYNSPLHF. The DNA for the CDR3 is TGCAGCGTTCGGGACAACAGCTCCTATAATTCACCCCTCCACTTT.

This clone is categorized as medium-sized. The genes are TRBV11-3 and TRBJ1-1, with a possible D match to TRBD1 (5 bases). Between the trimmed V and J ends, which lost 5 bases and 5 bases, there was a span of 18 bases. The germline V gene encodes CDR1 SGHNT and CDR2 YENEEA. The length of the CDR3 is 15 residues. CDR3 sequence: CASSKPVGRGTEAFF. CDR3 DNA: TGTGCCAGCAGCAAACCCGTGGGGCGGGGTACTGAAGCTTTCTTT.

The CDR3 is CASNAPGYAYEQYF. CDR3 in DNA: TGTGCCAGCAACGCGCCGGGGTATGCCTACGAGCAGTACTTC. This chain joins TRBV28 and TRBJ2-7; D possibly corresponds to TRBD2 (5 bases). CDR3 length equals 14 residues. Trimming left V 7 bases short and J 2 bases short, with 15 bases between. Germline V CDR1 and CDR2: MDHEN, SYDVKM. The whole variable domain, remainder taken from reference TRBV28 and TRBJ2-7, is DVKVTQSSRYLVKRTGEKVFLECVQDMDHENMFWYRQDPGLGLRLIYFSYDVKMKEKGDIPEGYSVSREKKERFSLILESASTNQTSMYLCASNAPGYAYEQYFGPGTRLTVT.

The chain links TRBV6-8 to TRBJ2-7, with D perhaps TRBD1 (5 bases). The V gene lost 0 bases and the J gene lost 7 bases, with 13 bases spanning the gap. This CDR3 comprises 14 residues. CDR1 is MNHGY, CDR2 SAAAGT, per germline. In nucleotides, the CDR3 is TGTGCCAGCAGTTACTCGGTACTCAAGGGGGAGCAGTACTTC. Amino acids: CASSYSVLKGEQYF.

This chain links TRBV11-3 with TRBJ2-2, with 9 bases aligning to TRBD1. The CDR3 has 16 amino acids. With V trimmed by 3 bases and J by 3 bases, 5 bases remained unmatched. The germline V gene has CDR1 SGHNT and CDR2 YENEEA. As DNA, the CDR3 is TGTGCCAGCAGCTTCACGACAGGGGGATACACCGGGGAGCTGTTTTTT. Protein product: CASSFTTGGYTGELFF.

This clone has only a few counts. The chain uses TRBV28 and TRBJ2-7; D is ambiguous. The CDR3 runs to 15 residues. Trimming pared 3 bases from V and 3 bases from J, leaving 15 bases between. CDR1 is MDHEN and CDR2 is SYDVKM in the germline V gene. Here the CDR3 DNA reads TGTGCCAGCAGTTTGGCGGTCGACGGAGACTACGAGCAGTACTTC. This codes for CASSLAVDGDYEQYF.

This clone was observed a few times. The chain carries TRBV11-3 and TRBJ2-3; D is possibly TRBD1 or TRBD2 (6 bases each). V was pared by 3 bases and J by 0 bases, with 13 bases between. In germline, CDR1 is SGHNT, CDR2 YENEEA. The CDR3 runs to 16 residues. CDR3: CASSLVGGVSTDTQYF. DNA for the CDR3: TGTGCCAGCAGCTTGGTGGGGGGCGTTAGCACAGATACGCAGTATTTT.

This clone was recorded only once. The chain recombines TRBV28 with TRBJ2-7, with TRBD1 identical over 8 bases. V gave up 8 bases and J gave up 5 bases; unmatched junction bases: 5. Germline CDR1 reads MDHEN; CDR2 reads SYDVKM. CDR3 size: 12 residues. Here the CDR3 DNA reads TGTGCCAGCGCGGACAGGGTCAACGAGCAGTACTTC. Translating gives CASADRVNEQYF.

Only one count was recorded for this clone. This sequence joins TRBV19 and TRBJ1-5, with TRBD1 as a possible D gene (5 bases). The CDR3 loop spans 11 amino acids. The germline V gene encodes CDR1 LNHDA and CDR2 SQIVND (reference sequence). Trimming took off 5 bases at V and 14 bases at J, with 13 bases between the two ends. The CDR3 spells CASSELGVKHF. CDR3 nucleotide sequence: TGTGCCAGTAGTGAGTTGGGGGTTAAGCATTTT.

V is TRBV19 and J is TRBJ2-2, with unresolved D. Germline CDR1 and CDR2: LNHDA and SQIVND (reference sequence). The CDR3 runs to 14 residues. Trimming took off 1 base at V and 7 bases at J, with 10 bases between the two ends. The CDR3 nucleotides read TGTGCCAGTAGTATAGGAGGAAGTAACGGGGAGCTGTTTTTT. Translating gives CASSIGGSNGELFF.

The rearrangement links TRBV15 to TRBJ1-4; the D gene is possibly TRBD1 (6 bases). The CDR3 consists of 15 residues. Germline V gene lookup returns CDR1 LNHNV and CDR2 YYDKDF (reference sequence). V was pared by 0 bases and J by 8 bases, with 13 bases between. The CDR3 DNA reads TGTGCCACCAGCAGAGATAAATGGGACACGGAAAAACTGTTTTTT. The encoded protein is CATSRDKWDTEKLFF.

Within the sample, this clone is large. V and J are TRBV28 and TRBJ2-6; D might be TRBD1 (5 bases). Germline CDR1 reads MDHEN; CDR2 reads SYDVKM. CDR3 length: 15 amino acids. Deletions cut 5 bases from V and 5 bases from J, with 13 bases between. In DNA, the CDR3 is TGTGCCAGCAGTACGGACAATAGGAGGGCCAACGTCCTGACTTTC. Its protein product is CASSTDNRRANVLTF.

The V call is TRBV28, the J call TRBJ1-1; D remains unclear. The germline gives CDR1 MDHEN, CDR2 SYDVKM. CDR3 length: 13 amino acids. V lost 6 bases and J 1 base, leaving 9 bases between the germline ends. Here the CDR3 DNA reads TGTGCCAGCAGCTCCGGCGGGAACACTGAAGCTTTCTTT. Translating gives CASSSGGNTEAFF.

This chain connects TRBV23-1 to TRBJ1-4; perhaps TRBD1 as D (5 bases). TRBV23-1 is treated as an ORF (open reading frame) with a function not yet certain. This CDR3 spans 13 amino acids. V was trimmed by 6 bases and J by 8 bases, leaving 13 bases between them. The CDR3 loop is CASSRDSGEKLFF. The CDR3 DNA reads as TGCGCCAGCAGCCGTGACAGTGGAGAAAAACTGTTTTTT.